The rows below give T cell receptor beta chains drawn from one sample of a study of blood T cell repertoires in COVID-19. Produced via immunoSEQ multiplex PCR; TCRdb's table is partial and in-frame only. The data contain about 110,000 clones, approximately 82% of them seen just once; the ten biggest clones take up around 3.5%. Material for sequencing was peripheral blood. The receptor source for this set is a woman older than 75 with acute or convalescent COVID-19. CDR3s include the opening cysteine and the closing phenylalanine or tryptophan. D genes are given only for firm matches. Not all rows give a size; the values are once, few, many and, for expanded clones, a class.

v_call,clone_size,j_call,cdr3_length,d_call,cdr3_nt,cdr3_aa
TRBV4-2,-,TRBJ2-1,16,TRBD2,TGTGCCAGCAGCCAAGAGACAGCGGGGGCCTACAATGAGCAGTTCTTC,CASSQETAGAYNEQFF
TRBV3-1/TRBV3-2,once,TRBJ2-5,14,-,TGTGCCAGCAGCCATCTCTCGGGTGGGGAGACCCAGTACTTC,CASSHLSGGETQYF
TRBV20-1,few,TRBJ1-1,11,-,TGCAGTGCTAGATTCAGTCCTGAAGCTTTCTTT,CSARFSPEAFF
TRBV28,-,TRBJ2-1,18,TRBD2,TGTGCCAGCAGTTTGATGTCTTTGGCGGGAGGGCCTCGGAATGAGCAGTTCTTC,CASSLMSLAGGPRNEQFF
TRBV28,-,TRBJ2-1,15,-,TGTGCCAGCAGTTGGGCGGGGGCCACGGGCAATGAGCAGTTCTTC,CASSWAGATGNEQFF
TRBV5-1,-,TRBJ2-1,15,-,TGCGCCAGCAGCTTGGTGCCGGGAGTGGGAAATGAGCAGTTCTTC,CASSLVPGVGNEQFF
TRBV12-3/TRBV12-4,few,TRBJ1-1,12,-,TGTGCCAGCCGGGGGGCAAACGCTGAAGCTTTCTTT,CASRGANAEAFF
TRBV15,-,TRBJ2-1,13,-,TGTGCCACCAGCAGAGATCACTCAAATGAGCAGTTCTTC,CATSRDHSNEQFF
TRBV18,-,TRBJ1-2,13,-,TGTGCCAGCTCACCAGGCCAGGACTATGGCTACACCTTC,CASSPGQDYGYTF
TRBV6-5,-,TRBJ2-2,14,TRBD1,TGTGCCAGCCTTCGGACAGGGGACGCCGGGGAGCTGTTTTTT,CASLRTGDAGELFF
TRBV3-1/TRBV3-2,once,TRBJ1-5,13,-,TGTGCCAGCAGCCAAGGTGATCGGCAGCCCCAGCATTTT,CASSQGDRQPQHF
TRBV7-9,-,TRBJ1-2,16,TRBD1,TGTGCCAGCAGCCCAGTGAGGGACAGGGTCGGCTATGGCTACACCTTC,CASSPVRDRVGYGYTF
TRBV29-1,few,TRBJ1-2,10,-,TGCAGCGTTGCCCACAACGTCTACACCTTC,CSVAHNVYTF
TRBV24-1,-,TRBJ1-2,16,TRBD1,TGTGCCACCAGTGACGCTACGACAGGGAACGTTTATGGCTACACCTTC,CATSDATTGNVYGYTF
TRBV30,-,TRBJ2-2,14,TRBD1,TGTGCCTGGAACGGACAGGCCTACACCGGGGAGCTGTTTTTT,CAWNGQAYTGELFF
TRBV2,once,TRBJ2-3,14,TRBD2,TGTGCCAGCAGCCGTAGCGGGGGGGTGGATACGCAGTATTTT,CASSRSGGVDTQYF
TRBV7-2,-,TRBJ2-2,13,-,TGTGCCAGCAGCGCCCACTCAACCGGGGAGCTGTTTTTT,CASSAHSTGELFF
TRBV7-9,-,TRBJ1-4,14,TRBD1,TGTGCCAGCAGCTTTGACAGGGTCAATGAAAAACTGTTTTTT,CASSFDRVNEKLFF
TRBV29-1,few,TRBJ2-1,17,TRBD2,TGCAGCGTTGGGGGCTCGACTAGCGGTAGCTCCTACAATGAGCAGTTCTTC,CSVGGSTSGSSYNEQFF
TRBV4-1,-,TRBJ1-5,15,-,TGCGCCAGCAGCCTAAGAGGCGATAGCAATCAGCCCCAGCATTTT,CASSLRGDSNQPQHF
TRBV6-1,-,TRBJ1-2,18,TRBD1,TGTGCCAGCAGTGAAATAAGCAGGGGGCGCAGTCAGCGGGATGGCTACACCTTC,CASSEISRGRSQRDGYTF
TRBV7-3,-,TRBJ2-1,12,-,TGTGCCAGCAGCTTTGACTACGATGAGCAGTTCTTC,CASSFDYDEQFF
TRBV5-1,-,TRBJ2-4,13,-,TGCGCCAGCAGCTTCGGGACTGAAAACATTCAGTACTTC,CASSFGTENIQYF
TRBV5-4,-,TRBJ1-6,15,-,TGTGCCAGCAGCCTAGACGGGGGAAGTAATTCACCCCTCCACTTT,CASSLDGGSNSPLHF
TRBV18,once,TRBJ2-2,15,TRBD1,TGTGCCAGCTCACTACGGGACAGGAACACCGGGGAGCTGTTTTTT,CASSLRDRNTGELFF
TRBV19,-,TRBJ1-1,14,TRBD1,TGTGCCAGTAGGCTCACAGGGGGAAGGACTGAAGCTTTCTTT,CASRLTGGRTEAFF
TRBV19,-,TRBJ2-1,16,TRBD2,TGTGCCAGTAGTATTCGACTAGCGGGAGTCACGGATGAGCAGTTCTTC,CASSIRLAGVTDEQFF
TRBV6-5,-,TRBJ1-5,14,TRBD1,TGTGCCAGCAGAATTACAGGGGGCAGCCAGCCCCAGCATTTT,CASRITGGSQPQHF
TRBV5-4,-,TRBJ1-2,14,-,TGTGCCAGCAGCCCGGCAGGGGCCAACTATGGCTACACCTTC,CASSPAGANYGYTF
TRBV11-2,many,TRBJ1-5,13,-,TGTGCCAGCAGCTTAGCAAACAATCAGCCCCAGCATTTT,CASSLANNQPQHF
TRBV6-5,-,TRBJ2-1,15,-,TGTGCCAGCAGTTACTCGGGGACACAGCACAATGAGCAGTTCTTC,CASSYSGTQHNEQFF
TRBV5-4,-,TRBJ1-6,13,-,TGTGCCAGCAGCGGCAGGGAGGATTCACCCCTCCACTTT,CASSGREDSPLHF
TRBV10-1,few,TRBJ2-7,14,TRBD2,TGCGCCAGCAGTGAGTCGGGCGGGAGCTACGAGCAGTACTTC,CASSESGGSYEQYF
TRBV7-2,-,TRBJ2-5,18,TRBD2,TGTGCCAGCAGCTTAGAAAGGACTAGCGGGAGCTGGGGAGAGACCCAGTACTTC,CASSLERTSGSWGETQYF
TRBV5-1,few,TRBJ1-2,13,-,TGCGCCAGCAGCTTGGGGCAGTTCTATGGCTACACCTTC,CASSLGQFYGYTF